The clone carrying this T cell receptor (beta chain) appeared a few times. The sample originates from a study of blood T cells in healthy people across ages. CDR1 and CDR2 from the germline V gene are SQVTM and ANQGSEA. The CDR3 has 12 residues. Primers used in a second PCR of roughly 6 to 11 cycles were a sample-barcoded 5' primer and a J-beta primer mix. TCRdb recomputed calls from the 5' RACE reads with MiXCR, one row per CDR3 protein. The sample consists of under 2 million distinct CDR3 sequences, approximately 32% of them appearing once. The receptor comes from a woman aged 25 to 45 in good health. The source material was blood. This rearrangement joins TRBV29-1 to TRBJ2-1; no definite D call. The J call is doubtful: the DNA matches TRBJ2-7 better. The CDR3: CSGPGPYNEQYF. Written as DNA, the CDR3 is TGCAGCGGCCCGGGTCCCTACAATGAGCAGTACTTC.